This T cell receptor (beta chain) was retrieved from a study of blood T cell repertoires in COVID-19. Donors in Cohort 3 counted as recovered after two negative PCRs, clearance, or symptom resolution. Assay: immunoSEQ multiplex PCR; the TCRdb copy retains only in-frame clones and omits some. The table includes 310,000 or so clones, around 91% detected once. V lost 4 bases and J 2 bases, leaving 8 bases between the germline ends. This CDR3 is 13 amino acids long. Germline-derived CDR1 and CDR2 are MNHEY and SMNVEV (reference sequence). This chain connects TRBV27 to TRBJ2-5, with D unresolved. The sequenced sample was PBMCs or T cells enriched from blood (not recorded which). The TCR was taken from a woman aged 40 to 49 who had recovered from COVID-19. The CDR3 DNA follows: TGTGCCAGCAGTTCCCTCCTACAAGAGACCCAGTACTTC. Translating gives CASSSLLQETQYF.